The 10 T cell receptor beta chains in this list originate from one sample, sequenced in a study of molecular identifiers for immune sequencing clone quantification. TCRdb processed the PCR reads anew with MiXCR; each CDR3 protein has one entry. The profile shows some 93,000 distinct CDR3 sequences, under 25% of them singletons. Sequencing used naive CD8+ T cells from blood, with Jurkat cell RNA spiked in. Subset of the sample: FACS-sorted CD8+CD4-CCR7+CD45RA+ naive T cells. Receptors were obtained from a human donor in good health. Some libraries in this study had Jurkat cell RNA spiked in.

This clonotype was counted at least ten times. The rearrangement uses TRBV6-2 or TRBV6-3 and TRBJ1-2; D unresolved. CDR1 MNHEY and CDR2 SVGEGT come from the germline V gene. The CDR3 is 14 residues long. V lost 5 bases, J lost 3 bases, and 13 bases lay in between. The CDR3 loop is CASSPGRTHYGYTF. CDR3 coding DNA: TGTGCCAGCAGTCCCGGGAGGACGCACTATGGCTACACCTTC.

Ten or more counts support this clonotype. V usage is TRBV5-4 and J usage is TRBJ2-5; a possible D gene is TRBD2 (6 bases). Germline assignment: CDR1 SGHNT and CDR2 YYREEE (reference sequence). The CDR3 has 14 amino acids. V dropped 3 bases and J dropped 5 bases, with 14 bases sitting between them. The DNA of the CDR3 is TGTGCCAGCAGCTCGGGACTCGGCCCGGAGACCCAGTACTTC. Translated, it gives CASSSGLGPETQYF.

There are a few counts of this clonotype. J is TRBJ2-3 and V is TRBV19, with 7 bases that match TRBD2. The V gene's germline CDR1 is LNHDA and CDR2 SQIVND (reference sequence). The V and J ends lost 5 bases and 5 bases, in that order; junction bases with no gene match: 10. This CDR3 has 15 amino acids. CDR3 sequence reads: CASSWGGGSRDTQYF. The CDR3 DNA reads TGTGCCAGTAGTTGGGGCGGGGGATCGAGAGATACGCAGTATTTT. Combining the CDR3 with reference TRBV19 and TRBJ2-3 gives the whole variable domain DGGITQSPKYLFRKEGQNVTLSCEQNLNHDAMYWYRQDPGQGLRLIYYSQIVNDFQKGDIAEGYSVSREKKESFPLTVTSAQKNPTAFYLCASSWGGGSRDTQYFGPGTRLTVL.

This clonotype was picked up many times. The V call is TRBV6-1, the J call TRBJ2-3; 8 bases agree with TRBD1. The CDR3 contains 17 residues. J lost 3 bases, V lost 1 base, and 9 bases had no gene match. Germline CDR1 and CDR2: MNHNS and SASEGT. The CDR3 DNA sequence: TGTGCCAGCAGTGAAGGACTGGGACAGGCTGTGACAGATACGCAGTATTTT. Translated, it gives CASSEGLGQAVTDTQYF.

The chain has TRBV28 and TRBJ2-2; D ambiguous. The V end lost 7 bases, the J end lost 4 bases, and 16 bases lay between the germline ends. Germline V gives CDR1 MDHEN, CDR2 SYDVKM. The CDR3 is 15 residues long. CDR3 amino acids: CASTPHGRSTGELFF. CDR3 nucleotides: TGTGCCAGCACCCCCCACGGCAGGAGCACCGGGGAGCTGTTTTTT.

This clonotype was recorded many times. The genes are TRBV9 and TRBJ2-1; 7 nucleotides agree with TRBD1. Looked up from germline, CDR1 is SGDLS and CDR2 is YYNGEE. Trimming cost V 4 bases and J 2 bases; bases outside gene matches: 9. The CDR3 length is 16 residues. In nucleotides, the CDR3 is TGTGCCAGCAGCTCCTCAGACAGGGCGGCCTACAATGAGCAGTTCTTC. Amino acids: CASSSSDRAAYNEQFF. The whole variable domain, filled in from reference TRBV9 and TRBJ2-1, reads DSGVTQTPKHLITATGQRVTLRCSPRSGDLSVYWYQQSLDQGLQFLIQYYNGEERAKGNILERFSAQQFPDLHSELNLSSLELGDSALYFCASSSSDRAAYNEQFFGPGTRLTVL.

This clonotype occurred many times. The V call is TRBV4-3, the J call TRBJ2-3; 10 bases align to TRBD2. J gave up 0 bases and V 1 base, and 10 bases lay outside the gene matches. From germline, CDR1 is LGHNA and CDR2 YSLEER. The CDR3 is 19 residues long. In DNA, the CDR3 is TGCGCCAGCAGCCAAGTCCAGCGGGGGGGCCTCGGGAGCACAGATACGCAGTATTTT. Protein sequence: CASSQVQRGGLGSTDTQYF.

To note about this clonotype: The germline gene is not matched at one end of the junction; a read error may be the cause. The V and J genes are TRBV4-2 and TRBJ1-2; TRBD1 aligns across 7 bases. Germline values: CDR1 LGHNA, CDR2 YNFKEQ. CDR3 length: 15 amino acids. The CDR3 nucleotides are TGTGTCAGCAGCCAAGAGGAGGGGGCAGGGTATGGCTACACCTTC. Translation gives CVSSQEEGAGYGYTF.

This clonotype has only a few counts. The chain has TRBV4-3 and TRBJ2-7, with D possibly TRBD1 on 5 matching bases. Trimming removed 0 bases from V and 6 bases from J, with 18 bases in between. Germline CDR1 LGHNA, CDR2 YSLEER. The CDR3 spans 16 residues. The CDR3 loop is CASSQDRGRSNGEQYF. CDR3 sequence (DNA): TGCGCCAGCAGCCAAGATAGGGGCAGGTCCAACGGCGAGCAGTACTTC.

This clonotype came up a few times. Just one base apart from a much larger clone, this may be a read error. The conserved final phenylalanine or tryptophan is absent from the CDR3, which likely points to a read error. This CDR3 reads CASSPVRTVYYEQYL. The DNA for the CDR3 is TGTGCCAGCAGCCCCGTCAGGACGGTCTACTACGAGCAGTACCTC. V is TRBV7-2 and J is TRBJ2-7; D not certain. V lost 5 bases and J lost 3, with 17 bases in between. The germline V gene has CDR1 SGHTA and CDR2 FQGNSA. This CDR3 is 15 amino acids long.